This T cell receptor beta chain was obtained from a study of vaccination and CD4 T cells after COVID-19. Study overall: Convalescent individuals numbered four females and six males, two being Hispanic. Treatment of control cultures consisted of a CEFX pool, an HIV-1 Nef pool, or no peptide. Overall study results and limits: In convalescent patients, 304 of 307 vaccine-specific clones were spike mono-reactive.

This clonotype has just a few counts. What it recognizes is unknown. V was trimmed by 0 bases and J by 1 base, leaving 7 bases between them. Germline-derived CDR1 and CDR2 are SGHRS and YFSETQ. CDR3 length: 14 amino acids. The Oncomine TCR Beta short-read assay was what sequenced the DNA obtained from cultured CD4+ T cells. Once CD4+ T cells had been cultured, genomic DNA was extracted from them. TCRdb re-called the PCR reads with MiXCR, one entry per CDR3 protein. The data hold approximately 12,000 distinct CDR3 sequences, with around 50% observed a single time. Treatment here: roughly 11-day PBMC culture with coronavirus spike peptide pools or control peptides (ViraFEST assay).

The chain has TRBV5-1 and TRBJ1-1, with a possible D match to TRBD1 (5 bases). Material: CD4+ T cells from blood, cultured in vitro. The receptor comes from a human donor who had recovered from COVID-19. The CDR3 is CASSLDQGNTEAFF. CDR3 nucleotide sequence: TGCGCCAGCAGCTTGGATCAGGGGAACACTGAAGCTTTCTTT.